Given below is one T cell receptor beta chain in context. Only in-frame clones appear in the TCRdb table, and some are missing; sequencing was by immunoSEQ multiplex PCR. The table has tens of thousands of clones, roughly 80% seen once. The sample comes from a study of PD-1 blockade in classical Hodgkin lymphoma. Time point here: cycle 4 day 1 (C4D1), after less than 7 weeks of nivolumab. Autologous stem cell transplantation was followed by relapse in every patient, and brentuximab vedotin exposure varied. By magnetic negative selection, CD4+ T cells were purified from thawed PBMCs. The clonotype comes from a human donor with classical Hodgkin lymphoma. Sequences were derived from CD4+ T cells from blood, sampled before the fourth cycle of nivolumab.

CDR3 sequence (DNA): TGTGCCAGCAGTCCCCAGGGGACTCTCAAGGGGGGCTACACCTTC. It encodes CASSPQGTLKGGYTF. V and J are TRBV6-4 and TRBJ1-2; perhaps TRBD1 as D (6 bases). This CDR3 is 15 amino acids long. V lost 5 bases and J 8 bases, leaving 21 bases between the germline ends. Looked up from germline, CDR1 is MRHNA and CDR2 is SNTAGT.